The rows below give T cell receptor beta chains drawn from one sample of a study of Ad26.COV2.S vaccination and SARS-CoV-2 variants. Data came from immunoSEQ multiplex PCR; TCRdb stores just in-frame clones and leaves some out. Of tens of thousands of clones listed, less than 85% are singletons. The sequencing here drew on peripheral blood, taken after recovery from COVID-19. Receptor source: a human donor who had recovered from COVID-19. CDR3s include the opening cysteine and the closing phenylalanine or tryptophan. A D gene is named only where the DNA matches it firmly. Clone size is given for some rows only: seen once, a few or many times, or a class if the clone is expanded.

j_call clone_size d_call v_call cdr3_nt cdr3_aa
TRBJ2-7 NA NA TRBV7-2 TGTGCCAGCAGCTTAGGCAGGAATTACGAGCAGTACTTC CASSLGRNYEQYF
TRBJ1-2 NA NA TRBV5-5 TGTGCCAGCAGCGGGACGTACTATGGCTACACCTTC CASSGTYYGYTF
TRBJ2-7 once TRBD1 TRBV9 TGTGCCAGCAGCGTACAGGGGGCCTCCTACGAGCAGTACTTC CASSVQGASYEQYF
TRBJ1-2 few NA TRBV3-1/TRBV3-2 TGTGCCAGCAGCCAGGGGGGATTCTATGGCTACACCTTC CASSQGGFYGYTF
TRBJ2-5 NA TRBD1 TRBV18 TGTGCCAGCTCACCGGGACAGGGGCAAGAGACCCAGTACTTC CASSPGQGQETQYF
TRBJ1-2 NA NA TRBV7-2 TGTGCCAGCAGCTTAGTTGTAGGAGAGAGTGGCTACACCTTC CASSLVVGESGYTF
TRBJ2-5 NA NA TRBV19 TGTGCCAGTAGAAAAGCGGGGACACCGGGACGAGAGACCCAGTACTTC CASRKAGTPGRETQYF
TRBJ2-2 few NA TRBV19 TGTGCCAGTAGTATACCCCCCAGAACCGGGGAGCTGTTTTTT CASSIPPRTGELFF
TRBJ2-3 once TRBD2 TRBV29-1 TGCAGCGTTGAACCCGGGACTAGCGGGCTAAGCACAGATACGCAGTATTTT CSVEPGTSGLSTDTQYF
TRBJ2-7 once NA TRBV7-6 TGTGCCAGCAGCTTAATGTCGTCATCCTACGAGCAGTACTTC CASSLMSSSYEQYF
TRBJ2-6 NA NA TRBV5-6 TGTGCCAGCAGCTTGTTTCGGGGGGCGTTTATAACTGGGGCCAACGTCCTGACTTTC CASSLFRGAFITGANVLTF
TRBJ2-2 NA NA TRBV7-8 TGTGCCAGCAGCTTAGGTGGTAGACCCGGAAGGGGGGAGCTGTTTTTT CASSLGGRPGRGELFF
TRBJ1-5 once NA TRBV6-5 TGTGCCAGCAGTTACTCAGTGGATCAGCCCCAGCATTTT CASSYSVDQPQHF
TRBJ2-5 few NA TRBV19 TGTGCCAGTAGTGGAAGGGCAGGAGAGACCCAGTACTTC CASSGRAGETQYF
TRBJ2-3 NA NA TRBV5-4 TGTGCCAGCAGCCTGAGGTGGGGGTCAGATACGCAGTATTTT CASSLRWGSDTQYF
TRBJ2-5 NA NA TRBV9 TGTGCCAGCAGCGTAGAGGTCAGTTGGGAGACCCAGTACTTC CASSVEVSWETQYF
TRBJ1-2 NA TRBD1 TRBV24-1 TGTGCCACCTCTGGGACAGGGTCAGACTATGGCTACACCTTC CATSGTGSDYGYTF
TRBJ1-2 NA TRBD1 TRBV28 TGTGCCGGGGGGACAGGGACAGGGCATGGCTACACCTTC CAGGTGTGHGYTF
TRBJ2-3 NA NA TRBV5-1 TGCGCCAGCAGCTTGAAGTTCTCCCCTAGCACAGATACGCAGTATTTT CASSLKFSPSTDTQYF
TRBJ1-5 NA NA TRBV7-2 TGTGCCAGCAGCTTAAGTGGGGGACGGGGTGGACAGCCCCAGCATTTT CASSLSGGRGGQPQHF
TRBJ2-7 NA NA TRBV24-1 TGTGCCACCAGTGATTCAGATTTCTACGAGCAGTACTTC CATSDSDFYEQYF
TRBJ2-1 NA TRBD1 TRBV27 TGTGCCAGCAGTTCCGGACAGGGGGCGTACAATGAGCAGTTCTTC CASSSGQGAYNEQFF
TRBJ2-1 NA NA TRBV6-5 TGTGCCAGCAGTTTTAGGGACACCTACAATGAGCAGTTCTTC CASSFRDTYNEQFF
TRBJ1-2 NA NA TRBV15 TGTGCCACCAGCAGAGATGCCGGTCGCCTCGCCTATGGCTACACCTTC CATSRDAGRLAYGYTF
TRBJ1-1 NA NA TRBV28 TGTGCCAGCTGGGACACGATGAACACTGAAGCTTTCTTT CASWDTMNTEAFF
TRBJ1-1 NA NA TRBV5-6 TGTGCCAGCAGCTTGCTAGCTGTGAACACTGAAGCTTTCTTT CASSLLAVNTEAFF
TRBJ2-7 NA TRBD1 TRBV5-1 TGCGCCAGCAGCTACGGACAGGCCTTATACGAGCAGTACTTC CASSYGQALYEQYF
TRBJ2-3 once NA TRBV5-4 TGTGCCAGCAGCGACCGCGAGGGCGGGTCCACAGATACGCAGTATTTT CASSDREGGSTDTQYF
TRBJ2-5 NA TRBD2 TRBV7-2 TGTGCCAGCAGTTTCGGGACTAGCGGGAGGGTGGGGACCCAGTACTTC CASSFGTSGRVGTQYF
TRBJ2-2 NA NA TRBV4-3 TGCGCCAGCAGCCAAGAGTGGGGGACCGGGGAGCTGTTTTTT CASSQEWGTGELFF
TRBJ1-2 NA NA TRBV2 TGTGCCAGCAGTGAATCCGGGGCGGCCCTCTATGGCTACACCTTC CASSESGAALYGYTF
TRBJ1-2 NA NA TRBV7-2 TGTGCCAGCAGCTTGGGCAGGAATACTAACTATGGCTACACCTTC CASSLGRNTNYGYTF
TRBJ2-3 NA NA TRBV9 TGTGCCAGCAGCGCGACATCAGAAATAAGCACAGATACGCAGTATTTT CASSATSEISTDTQYF
TRBJ2-1 NA TRBD2 TRBV28 TGTGCCAGTGTAGCGGGAGGGCCTAGCTCCTACAATGAGCAGTTCTTC CASVAGGPSSYNEQFF
TRBJ2-1 NA TRBD2 TRBV19 TGTGCCAGTAGTATCCTAGCGGGAGGGCCCGATGAGCAGTTCTTC CASSILAGGPDEQFF
TRBJ2-3 NA NA TRBV24-1 TGTGCCACCAGTTATCCCAGCACAGATACGCAGTATTTT CATSYPSTDTQYF
TRBJ2-2 once NA TRBV24-1 TGTGCCACCAGTGTGGGGTCGGATGCGGGGGCTTTATCTAACACCGGGGAGCTGTTTTTT CATSVGSDAGALSNTGELFF